This T cell receptor (beta chain) is drawn from a study of shared clonotypes between healthy human individuals. Here immunoSEQ multiplex PCR was the method, and the copy in TCRdb shows in-frame clones only, minus some. The sample comprises approximately 500,000 clones, about 85% of which are singletons, and more than 9.5% rests with the top ten. Germline V CDR1 and CDR2: MRHNA, SNTAGT. This CDR3 comprises 15 residues. Deletions cut 2 bases from V and 0 bases from J, with 9 bases between. General study points: A limitation of the genetic and exposure-history diversity represented arose from few donors.

About this clone: Its antigen is still unknown.

The V gene is TRBV6-4, the J gene TRBJ2-3, with D maybe TRBD1 (6 bases). Sequenced: PBMCs. The clonotype originates from a woman between 40 and 55 years old in good health. Some clones in this sample may be carry-over from other donors' samples. The CDR3 DNA is TGTGCCAGCAGTGACCAAGGGGGAAGCACAGATACGCAGTATTTT. Translating it yields CASSDQGGSTDTQYF.